This TCR beta chain came from a study of T-cell memory formation after mild COVID-19. Findings and limits, study-wide: Among CD4+ contracting clones, most were CM and EM, and CD8+ ones EMRA.

Libraries for TCRalpha and TCRbeta carried sample barcodes and unique molecular identifiers via 5'RACE. TCRdb itself ran the 5' RACE reads through MiXCR, one entry per CDR3 protein. The data contain some 300,000 distinct CDR3 sequences, roughly 19% of them singletons. CDR1 GTSNPN and CDR2 SVGIG come from the germline V gene (reference sequence). The CDR3 is 14 residues long. Trimming at V came to 3 bases and at J to 5 bases, leaving 7 bases not matched to a gene. Worth noting for this clonotype: Its cognate antigen is unknown.

Sequencing input: PBMCs or a T cell subset sorted from them (not recorded which). This receptor was obtained from a man aged 18 to 35 who had mild COVID-19 (a few samples of this study predate the infection). Cell type and time point are not known. The chain combines TRBV30 with TRBJ1-1; 9 nucleotides align to TRBD1. Here the CDR3 DNA reads TGTGCCTGGAGACTACAGGGGGCGGGTACTGAAGCTTTCTTT. It codes for CAWRLQGAGTEAFF.